This T cell receptor beta chain was identified in a study of OX40 agonist ivuxolimab in advanced cancers. Study background: Intravenous ivuxolimab at 0.01 to 10 mg/kg was given to patients every 2 weeks. Whole-study results and caveats: The antigen specificity of the peripheral T cells (those that were expanded) was not determined. Expansion of clones was among the lowest in partial responders at 0.1-3.0 mg/kg.

The method was immunoSEQ multiplex PCR; TCRdb's version includes in-frame clones alone and lacks a portion of them. This table has about 79,000 clones, about 85% appearing once. Deletions cut 5 bases from V and 0 bases from J, with 18 bases between. Germline V gene sequence: CDR1 SGHTA, CDR2 FQGTGA. CDR3 length: 17 amino acids. Turning to this clone: Antigen unknown.

Specimen: CD4+ or CD8+ T cells sorted from blood, collected in a trial of the OX40 agonist ivuxolimab. This clonotype originated in an adult with an advanced solid tumor such as melanoma, head and neck, liver or kidney cancer. This sequence joins TRBV7-3 and TRBJ2-3, with D possibly matching TRBD2 (5 bases). This chain's CDR3 is CASSANPAESSTDTQYF. The CDR3 DNA sequence: TGTGCCAGCAGCGCCAATCCAGCGGAATCTAGCACAGATACGCAGTATTTT.